Reported below is one TCR beta chain. The target of this receptor is not known. No much larger clonotype is one base removed from it; base qualities were not supplied. The receptor library was made with the immunoSEQ multiplex PCR assay. TCRdb mirrors the immuneACCESS table, restricted to in-frame sequences. Some clones are absent from its copies; in checked studies, under half trace to an unresolved V gene, and the reason for the others is unknown. The sample table shows 100,000 or so clones, and roughly 95% are seen once. Together, the top ten hold about 0.38% of the sample. This specimen belongs to a study of technical replicates of blood from a handful of donors (dated by TCRdb to about 2017). Including cysteine and phenylalanine, the CDR3 has 15 amino acids. The DNA shown is the 45-base CDR3, in frame from base 1. The junction shows trimming of 7 bases on V and 2 bases on J, plus 18 bases between the germline ends. The germline V gene sets CDR1 to MNHEY and CDR2 to SVGAGI.

Sequenced sample: T cells isolated from PBMCs. This TCR derives from a human donor in good health. This chain joins TRBV6-5 to TRBJ2-7; TRBD2 could be the D gene, as 6 bases match. The encoded CDR3 is CASTPIRERTYEQYF. At the DNA level, the sequence is TGTGCCAGCACCCCCATACGGGAGCGAACCTACGAGCAGTACTTC.